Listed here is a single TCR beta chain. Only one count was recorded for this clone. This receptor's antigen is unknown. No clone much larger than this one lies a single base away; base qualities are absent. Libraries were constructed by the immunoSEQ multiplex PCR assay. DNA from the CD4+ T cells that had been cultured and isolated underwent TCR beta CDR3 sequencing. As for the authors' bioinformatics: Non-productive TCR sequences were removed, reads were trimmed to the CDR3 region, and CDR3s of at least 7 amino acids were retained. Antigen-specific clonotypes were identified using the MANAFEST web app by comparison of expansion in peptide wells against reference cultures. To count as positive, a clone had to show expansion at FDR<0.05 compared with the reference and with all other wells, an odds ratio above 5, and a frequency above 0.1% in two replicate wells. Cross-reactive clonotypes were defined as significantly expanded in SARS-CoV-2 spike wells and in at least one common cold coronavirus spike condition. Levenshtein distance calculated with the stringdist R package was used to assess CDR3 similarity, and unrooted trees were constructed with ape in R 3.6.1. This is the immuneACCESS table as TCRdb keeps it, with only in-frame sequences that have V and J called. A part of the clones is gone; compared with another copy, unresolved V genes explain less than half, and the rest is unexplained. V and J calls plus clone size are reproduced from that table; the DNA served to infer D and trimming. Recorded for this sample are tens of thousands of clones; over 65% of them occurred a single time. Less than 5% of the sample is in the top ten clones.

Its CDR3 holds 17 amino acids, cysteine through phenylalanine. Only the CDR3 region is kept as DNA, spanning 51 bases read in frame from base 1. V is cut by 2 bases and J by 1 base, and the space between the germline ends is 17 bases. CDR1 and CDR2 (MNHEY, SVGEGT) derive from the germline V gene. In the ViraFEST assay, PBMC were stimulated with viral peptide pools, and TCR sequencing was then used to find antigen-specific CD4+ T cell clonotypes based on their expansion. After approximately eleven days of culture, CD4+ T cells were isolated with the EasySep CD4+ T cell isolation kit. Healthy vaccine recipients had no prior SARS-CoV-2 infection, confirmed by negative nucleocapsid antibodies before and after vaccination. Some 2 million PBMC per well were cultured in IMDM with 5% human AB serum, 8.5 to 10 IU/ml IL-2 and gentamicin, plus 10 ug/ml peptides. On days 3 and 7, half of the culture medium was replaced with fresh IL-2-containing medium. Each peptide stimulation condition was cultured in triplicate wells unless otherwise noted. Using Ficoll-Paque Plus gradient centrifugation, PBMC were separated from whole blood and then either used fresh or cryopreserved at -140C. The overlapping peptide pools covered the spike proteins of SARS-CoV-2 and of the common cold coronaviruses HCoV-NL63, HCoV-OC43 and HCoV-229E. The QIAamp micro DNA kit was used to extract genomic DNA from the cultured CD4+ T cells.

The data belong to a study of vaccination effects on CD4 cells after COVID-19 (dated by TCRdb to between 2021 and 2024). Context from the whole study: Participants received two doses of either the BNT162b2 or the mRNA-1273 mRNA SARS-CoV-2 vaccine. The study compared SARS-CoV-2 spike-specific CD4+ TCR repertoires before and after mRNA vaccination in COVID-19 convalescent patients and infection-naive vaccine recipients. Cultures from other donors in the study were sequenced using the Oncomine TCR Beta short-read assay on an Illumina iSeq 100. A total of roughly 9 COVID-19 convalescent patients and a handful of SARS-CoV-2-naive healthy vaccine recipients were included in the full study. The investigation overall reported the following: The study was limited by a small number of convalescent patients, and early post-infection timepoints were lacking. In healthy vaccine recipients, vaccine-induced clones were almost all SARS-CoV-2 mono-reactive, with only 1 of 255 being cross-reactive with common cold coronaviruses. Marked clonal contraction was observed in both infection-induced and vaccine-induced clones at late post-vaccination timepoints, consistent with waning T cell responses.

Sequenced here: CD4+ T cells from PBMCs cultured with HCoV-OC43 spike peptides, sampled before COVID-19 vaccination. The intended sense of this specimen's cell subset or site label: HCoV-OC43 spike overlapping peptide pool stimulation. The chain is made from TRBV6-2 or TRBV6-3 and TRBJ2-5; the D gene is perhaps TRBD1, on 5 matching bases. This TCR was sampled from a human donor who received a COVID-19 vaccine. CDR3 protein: CASSYHPGRGPQETQYF. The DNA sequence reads TGTGCCAGCAGTTACCACCCTGGTAGGGGCCCCCAAGAGACCCAGTACTTC.